Listed below are T cell receptor beta chains from one sample, sequenced in a study of identical twins. TCRdb used MiXCR to reprocess the 5' RACE reads, holding one entry per CDR3 protein. The sample has about 920,000 distinct CDR3 sequences, around an eighth seen once. These data were likewise used in another study, on yellow fever vaccine responses in identical twins.

Sequencing was done on a sample of PBMCs. These receptors were collected from a woman between 18 and 29 years old in good health. Each CDR3 is given with its conserved first and last residue. Each record gives: D gene, clone size, V gene, J gene, CDR3 protein, CDR3 DNA. A D gene is named only where the DNA matches it firmly. Some rows have no size entry. The others give once, few or many, or a class for an expanded clone.

D gene: NA; clone size: NA; V gene: TRBV10-3; J gene: TRBJ2-3; CDR3 protein: CAISELVKDTQYF; CDR3 DNA: TGTGCCATCAGTGAGTTAGTAAAAGATACGCAGTATTTT
D gene: NA; clone size: few; V gene: TRBV28; J gene: TRBJ2-7; CDR3 protein: CASSSRPRSFVYEQYF; CDR3 DNA: TGTGCCAGCAGCTCGCGGCCCCGCTCTTTTGTATACGAGCAGTACTTC
D gene: TRBD1; clone size: many; V gene: TRBV27; J gene: TRBJ2-1; CDR3 protein: CASSPTGQGALRLSYNEQFF; CDR3 DNA: TGTGCCAGCAGTCCCACGGGACAGGGGGCGCTTCGGTTATCCTACAATGAGCAGTTCTTC
D gene: NA; clone size: few; V gene: TRBV11-2; J gene: TRBJ2-1; CDR3 protein: CASSPRQVQLNEQFF; CDR3 DNA: TGTGCCAGCAGCCCCAGACAAGTACAGCTCAATGAGCAGTTCTTC
D gene: TRBD1; clone size: NA; V gene: TRBV6-4; J gene: TRBJ1-5; CDR3 protein: CASSDTPTGAPRAQHF; CDR3 DNA: TGTGCCAGCAGTGACACACCGACAGGGGCCCCCAGAGCCCAGCATTTT
D gene: TRBD1; clone size: many; V gene: TRBV7-9; J gene: TRBJ2-1; CDR3 protein: CASNFPQGLNEQFF; CDR3 DNA: TGTGCCAGCAACTTTCCACAGGGGTTGAATGAGCAGTTCTTC
D gene: NA; clone size: NA; V gene: TRBV20-1; J gene: TRBJ2-3; CDR3 protein: CSARTTRSTDTQYF; CDR3 DNA: TGCAGTGCTAGAACGACTAGGAGCACAGATACGCAGTATTTT
D gene: NA; clone size: many; V gene: TRBV28; J gene: TRBJ1-5; CDR3 protein: CASSLGAGGEQPQHF; CDR3 DNA: TGTGCCAGCAGTTTAGGGGCTGGGGGCGAGCAGCCCCAGCATTTT
D gene: TRBD1; clone size: NA; V gene: TRBV25-1; J gene: TRBJ2-2; CDR3 protein: CASSDPGTANTGELFF; CDR3 DNA: TGTGCCAGCAGTGATCCCGGGACAGCGAACACCGGGGAGCTGTTTTTT
D gene: TRBD1; clone size: few; V gene: TRBV18; J gene: TRBJ2-1; CDR3 protein: CASSARQGAGVPHNEQFF; CDR3 DNA: TGTGCCAGCTCAGCCCGACAGGGCGCAGGCGTTCCACACAATGAGCAGTTCTTC
D gene: TRBD1; clone size: NA; V gene: TRBV7-2; J gene: TRBJ2-3; CDR3 protein: CASSINRGSTDTQYF; CDR3 DNA: TGTGCCAGCAGCATTAACAGGGGATCCACAGATACGCAGTATTTT
D gene: NA; clone size: few; V gene: TRBV11-2; J gene: TRBJ2-1; CDR3 protein: CASSRANEQFF; CDR3 DNA: TGTGCCAGCAGCCGAGCCAATGAGCAGTTCTTC
D gene: NA; clone size: NA; V gene: TRBV5-1; J gene: TRBJ2-2; CDR3 protein: CASSLDGKYTGELFF; CDR3 DNA: TGCGCCAGCAGCTTGGACGGGAAATACACCGGGGAGCTGTTTTTT
D gene: NA; clone size: many; V gene: TRBV20-1; J gene: TRBJ2-4; CDR3 protein: CSARGEGANIQYF; CDR3 DNA: TGCAGTGCTAGAGGGGAGGGGGCGAACATTCAGTACTTC
D gene: NA; clone size: NA; V gene: TRBV5-1; J gene: TRBJ2-3; CDR3 protein: CASSNRGGDTQYF; CDR3 DNA: TGCGCCAGCAGCAACAGGGGGGGAGATACGCAGTATTTT
D gene: NA; clone size: few; V gene: TRBV10-3; J gene: TRBJ2-5; CDR3 protein: CAISRDKLQETQYF; CDR3 DNA: TGTGCCATCAGCCGGGACAAACTCCAAGAGACCCAGTACTTC
D gene: TRBD1; clone size: many; V gene: TRBV5-1; J gene: TRBJ2-1; CDR3 protein: CASSLGQGYNNEQFF; CDR3 DNA: TGCGCCAGCAGCTTGGGACAGGGGTATAACAATGAGCAGTTCTTC
D gene: TRBD2; clone size: NA; V gene: TRBV5-8; J gene: TRBJ2-7; CDR3 protein: CASIPLAGEVGQYF; CDR3 DNA: TGTGCCAGCATCCCACTAGCGGGAGAGGTCGGGCAGTACTTC
D gene: NA; clone size: NA; V gene: TRBV7-6; J gene: TRBJ1-2; CDR3 protein: CASSLTFNYGYTF; CDR3 DNA: TGTGCCAGCAGCCTGACATTCAACTATGGCTACACCTTC
D gene: NA; clone size: NA; V gene: TRBV12-3/TRBV12-4; J gene: TRBJ2-7; CDR3 protein: CASSWTAGSYEQYF; CDR3 DNA: TGTGCCAGCAGTTGGACAGCTGGCTCCTACGAGCAGTACTTC
D gene: TRBD1; clone size: few; V gene: TRBV29-1; J gene: TRBJ2-7; CDR3 protein: CSVAKPGQQIDEQYF; CDR3 DNA: TGCAGCGTTGCAAAGCCGGGACAGCAGATTGACGAGCAGTACTTC
D gene: TRBD2; clone size: NA; V gene: TRBV10-1; J gene: TRBJ2-5; CDR3 protein: CASSESSVSGGQETQYF; CDR3 DNA: TGCGCCAGCAGTGAGTCGAGTGTTAGCGGGGGACAAGAGACCCAGTACTTC
D gene: NA; clone size: few; V gene: TRBV20-1; J gene: TRBJ1-5; CDR3 protein: CSARKGDQPQHF; CDR3 DNA: TGCAGTGCTAGAAAAGGGGATCAGCCCCAGCATTTT
D gene: NA; clone size: NA; V gene: TRBV20-1; J gene: TRBJ1-5; CDR3 protein: CSASSKGWYSNQPQHF; CDR3 DNA: TGCAGTGCTAGCTCAAAGGGATGGTATAGCAATCAGCCCCAGCATTTT
D gene: NA; clone size: few; V gene: TRBV12-3/TRBV12-4; J gene: TRBJ1-5; CDR3 protein: CASSSDSGGNQPQHF; CDR3 DNA: TGTGCCAGCAGCTCGGACAGCGGTGGCAATCAGCCCCAGCATTTT
D gene: NA; clone size: few; V gene: TRBV6-5; J gene: TRBJ1-4; CDR3 protein: CASSYGPYNEKLFF; CDR3 DNA: TGTGCCAGCAGTTACGGGCCGTATAATGAAAAACTGTTTTTT
D gene: TRBD1; clone size: many; V gene: TRBV12-3/TRBV12-4; J gene: TRBJ2-4; CDR3 protein: CASSFLGQGAVAKNIQYF; CDR3 DNA: TGTGCCAGCAGTTTCTTGGGGCAGGGGGCTGTAGCCAAAAACATTCAGTACTTC
D gene: NA; clone size: NA; V gene: TRBV12-3/TRBV12-4; J gene: TRBJ1-6; CDR3 protein: CASSPGPGTPNSPLHF; CDR3 DNA: TGTGCCAGCAGTCCGGGTCCCGGGACCCCGAATTCACCCCTCCACTTT
D gene: NA; clone size: NA; V gene: TRBV5-1; J gene: TRBJ2-3; CDR3 protein: CASSPDRPDYTDTQYF; CDR3 DNA: TGCGCCAGCAGCCCCGACCGGCCGGACTACACAGATACGCAGTATTTT
D gene: TRBD2; clone size: NA; V gene: TRBV5-1; J gene: TRBJ2-2; CDR3 protein: CASSFIAGGPGGELFF; CDR3 DNA: TGCGCCAGCAGCTTTATAGCGGGAGGGCCTGGCGGGGAGCTGTTTTTT
D gene: NA; clone size: NA; V gene: TRBV6-1; J gene: TRBJ2-4; CDR3 protein: CASSPPNINIQYF; CDR3 DNA: TGTGCCAGCAGTCCGCCCAATATAAACATTCAGTACTTC
D gene: NA; clone size: many; V gene: TRBV5-1; J gene: TRBJ2-1; CDR3 protein: CASTVGSYNEQFF; CDR3 DNA: TGCGCCAGCACGGTGGGTTCCTACAATGAGCAGTTCTTC
D gene: NA; clone size: NA; V gene: TRBV12-3/TRBV12-4; J gene: TRBJ2-5; CDR3 protein: CASSPWRGEETQYF; CDR3 DNA: TGTGCCAGCAGCCCCTGGCGAGGGGAAGAGACCCAGTACTTC
D gene: TRBD2; clone size: NA; V gene: TRBV10-2; J gene: TRBJ2-3; CDR3 protein: CASLVAGGFWGTDTQYF; CDR3 DNA: TGCGCCAGCTTGGTAGCGGGAGGGTTCTGGGGCACAGATACGCAGTATTTT
D gene: NA; clone size: few; V gene: TRBV29-1; J gene: TRBJ2-2; CDR3 protein: CSARTTLGTGELFF; CDR3 DNA: TGCAGCGCCCGTACCACCCTGGGCACCGGGGAGCTGTTTTTT
D gene: NA; clone size: many; V gene: TRBV28; J gene: TRBJ1-5; CDR3 protein: CASSFLFRGGDQPQHF; CDR3 DNA: TGTGCCAGCAGTTTTCTTTTTCGGGGCGGGGATCAGCCCCAGCATTTT
D gene: TRBD1; clone size: NA; V gene: TRBV10-2; J gene: TRBJ2-6; CDR3 protein: CASSALRVRDSSSGANVLTF; CDR3 DNA: TGCGCCAGCAGTGCCCTCCGAGTCCGGGACAGCAGCTCTGGGGCCAACGTCCTGACTTTC
D gene: TRBD1; clone size: few; V gene: TRBV19; J gene: TRBJ2-7; CDR3 protein: CASSRPGQGEQYF; CDR3 DNA: TGTGCCAGTAGTAGACCGGGACAGGGCGAGCAGTACTTC
D gene: NA; clone size: NA; V gene: TRBV6-1; J gene: TRBJ1-2; CDR3 protein: CASKEPGLRFGYTF; CDR3 DNA: TGTGCCAGCAAGGAACCGGGACTACGTTTCGGCTACACCTTC
D gene: TRBD2; clone size: few; V gene: TRBV11-2; J gene: TRBJ2-1; CDR3 protein: CASSSLSGRAVSEQFF; CDR3 DNA: TGTGCCAGCAGCTCCCTTAGCGGGAGGGCCGTCAGTGAGCAGTTCTTC
D gene: TRBD2; clone size: NA; V gene: TRBV20-1; J gene: TRBJ2-1; CDR3 protein: CSASMRELYNEQFF; CDR3 DNA: TGCAGTGCTAGTATGCGGGAGCTGTACAATGAGCAGTTCTTC
D gene: NA; clone size: many; V gene: TRBV7-9; J gene: TRBJ1-1; CDR3 protein: CASSLMTQDNTEAFF; CDR3 DNA: TGTGCCAGCAGCTTAATGACCCAGGATAACACTGAAGCTTTCTTT
D gene: TRBD1; clone size: few; V gene: TRBV6-1; J gene: TRBJ1-1; CDR3 protein: CASNDRGFMNTEAFF; CDR3 DNA: TGTGCCAGCAATGACAGGGGTTTTATGAACACTGAAGCTTTCTTT
D gene: TRBD1; clone size: many; V gene: TRBV6-5; J gene: TRBJ1-1; CDR3 protein: CASSYGGQGNTEAFF; CDR3 DNA: TGTGCCAGCAGTTACGGGGGACAGGGGAACACTGAAGCTTTCTTT
D gene: TRBD1; clone size: NA; V gene: TRBV5-1; J gene: TRBJ2-4; CDR3 protein: CASSPRTGMDIQYF; CDR3 DNA: TGCGCCAGCAGCCCGCGGACAGGGATGGACATTCAGTACTTC
D gene: NA; clone size: few; V gene: TRBV24-1; J gene: TRBJ2-1; CDR3 protein: CATSPSATSYNEQFF; CDR3 DNA: TGTGCCACCAGTCCCAGCGCTACCTCCTACAATGAGCAGTTCTTC
D gene: TRBD2; clone size: NA; V gene: TRBV15; J gene: TRBJ2-6; CDR3 protein: CATSRELAGGSRANVLTF; CDR3 DNA: TGTGCCACCAGCAGAGAGCTAGCGGGAGGGAGTCGGGCCAACGTCCTGACTTTC
D gene: NA; clone size: few; V gene: TRBV9; J gene: TRBJ2-6; CDR3 protein: CASSVAGGPSGANVLTF; CDR3 DNA: TGTGCCAGCAGCGTGGCAGGAGGGCCCTCTGGGGCCAACGTCCTGACTTTC
D gene: TRBD1; clone size: few; V gene: TRBV3-1; J gene: TRBJ2-1; CDR3 protein: CASSQDLGQYNEQFF; CDR3 DNA: TGTGCCAGCAGCCAAGATTTGGGACAGTACAATGAGCAGTTCTTC
D gene: NA; clone size: NA; V gene: TRBV5-6; J gene: TRBJ2-5; CDR3 protein: CASSSVRGNQETQYF; CDR3 DNA: TGTGCCAGCAGCTCTGTCCGGGGCAACCAAGAGACCCAGTACTTC
D gene: NA; clone size: NA; V gene: TRBV29-1; J gene: TRBJ1-2; CDR3 protein: CSVGEASYGYTF; CDR3 DNA: TGCAGCGTGGGGGAGGCGAGCTATGGCTACACCTTC